This T cell receptor (beta chain) came from a study of OX40 agonist ivuxolimab in advanced cancers. Study-wide context: Cancers in dose escalation were hepatocellular, melanoma, renal cell and head and neck. Treatment received earlier with anti-PD-1, anti-PD-L1 or anti-CTLA-4 agents was allowed, and over 30% had some.

CDR3 length: 16 residues. V lost 0 bases, J lost 5 bases, and 15 bases lay in between. The germline CDR1 and CDR2 sequences are LNHNV and YYDKDF (reference sequence). Blood sampling was done at baseline, cycle 4 day 1, and cycle 7 day 1. The assay was immunoSEQ multiplex PCR, and TCRdb's table has in-frame clones only and misses some. Of tens of thousands of clones listed, approximately 88% are singletons. The sample here was CD4+ or CD8+ T cells sorted from blood, taken in a trial of the OX40 agonist ivuxolimab. The rearrangement joins TRBV15 to TRBJ2-3; possible D gene TRBD1, 6 bases. The TCR sequence derives from an adult with an advanced solid tumor such as melanoma, head and neck, liver or kidney cancer. DNA of the CDR3: TGTGCCACCAGCAGAGATCATCCACAGGGAAAAGATACGCAGTATTTT. Translating gives CATSRDHPQGKDTQYF.